This T cell receptor beta chain was sequenced for a study of T cell repertoires in cytomegalovirus infection (dated by TCRdb to between 2018 and 2021). Context from the whole study: Donor HLA type was relevant to the analysis, because carriage of CMV infection together with the matching HLA type was indicated by public TCR beta signatures. The paper as a whole reports these results and caveats: In both this cohort and an independent cohort of some 370 donors, the cumulative frequency of public TCR beta family members distinguished carriers of CMV infection plus the relevant HLA type. The ex vivo response was dominated by HLA-C-restricted CMV-specific TCR beta clonotypes, which also provided the single most frequent clonotype in two of eight donors.

The CDR3 spans 16 residues, from the cysteine through the phenylalanine. Kept here is only the CDR3 DNA, which spans 48 bases and is read in frame from base 1. The junction carries 14 bases between V and J, which are trimmed by 3 bases and 3 bases respectively. CDR1 and CDR2 were assigned from the germline V gene as SGHAT and FQNNGV. Notes on this clonotype: Its cognate antigen has yet to be identified. No quality values exist for individual bases; no much larger clone is one base distant.

Sequencing took place on an Illumina HiSeq 1500. TCRdb itself trimmed the public reads at Q25 with fastp, ran MiXCR and retained productive beta chains. Duplicate CDR3 protein sequences are folded into a single record with the most common DNA and genes. The table for this sample lists 160,000 or so distinct CDR3 sequences; 23% of them were counted only once. Roughly 11% of the sample belongs to the ten largest clones. In this chain, TRBV11-2 is recombined with TRBJ1-4; the best D guess is TRBD1, with 6 bases matching. The TCR originated in a human donor in good health (CMV status not recorded). Some clones in this sample may be carry-over from other donors' samples. Material for sequencing was PBMCs. In nucleotide form, the sequence is TGTGCCAGCAGCTTCCAGGGGCGAGGGTCTAATGAAAAACTGTTTTTT. Translated, this is CASSFQGRGSNEKLFF.